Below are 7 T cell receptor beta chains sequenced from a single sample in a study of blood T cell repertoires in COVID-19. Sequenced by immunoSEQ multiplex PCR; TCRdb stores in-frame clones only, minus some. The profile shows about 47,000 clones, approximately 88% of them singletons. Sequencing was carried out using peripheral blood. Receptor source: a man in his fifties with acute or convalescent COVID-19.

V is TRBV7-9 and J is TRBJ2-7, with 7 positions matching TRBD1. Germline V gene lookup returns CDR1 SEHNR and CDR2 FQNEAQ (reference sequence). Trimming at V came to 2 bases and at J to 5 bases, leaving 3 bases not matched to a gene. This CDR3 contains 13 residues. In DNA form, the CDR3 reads TGTGCCAGCAGCTTACCGACAGGGAACGAGCAGTACTTC. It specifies CASSLPTGNEQYF.

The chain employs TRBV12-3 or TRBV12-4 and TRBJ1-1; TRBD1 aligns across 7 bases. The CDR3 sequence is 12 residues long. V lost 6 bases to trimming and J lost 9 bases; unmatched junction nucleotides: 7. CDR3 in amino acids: CASRPSGGKAFF. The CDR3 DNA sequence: TGTGCCAGCAGACCGTCAGGGGGGAAAGCTTTCTTT.

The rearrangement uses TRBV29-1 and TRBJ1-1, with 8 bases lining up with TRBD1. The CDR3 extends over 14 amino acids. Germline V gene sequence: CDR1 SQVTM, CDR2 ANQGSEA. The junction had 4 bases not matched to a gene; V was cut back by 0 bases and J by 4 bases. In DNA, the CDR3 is TGCAGCGTTGAAGAAGGACAGGGTCTCACTGAAGCTTTCTTT. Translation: CSVEEGQGLTEAFF.

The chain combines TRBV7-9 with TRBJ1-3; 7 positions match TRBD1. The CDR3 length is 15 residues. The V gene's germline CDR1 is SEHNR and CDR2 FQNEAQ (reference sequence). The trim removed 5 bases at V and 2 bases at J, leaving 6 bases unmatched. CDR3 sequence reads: CASSNRDRAGNTIYF. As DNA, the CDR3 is TGTGCCAGCAGCAACCGGGACAGAGCTGGAAACACCATATATTTT.

CDR3 DNA: TGTGCCAGCAGTTACTCTGGGGGGTTCGATGGCTACACCTTC. Protein sequence: CASSYSGGFDGYTF. The chain links TRBV6-5 to TRBJ1-2; a possible D gene is TRBD1 (5 bases). Per the germline V gene, CDR1 is MNHEY and CDR2 is SVGAGI. Between the trimmed V and J ends, which lost 0 bases and 6 bases, there was a span of 11 bases. The CDR3 totals 14 residues.

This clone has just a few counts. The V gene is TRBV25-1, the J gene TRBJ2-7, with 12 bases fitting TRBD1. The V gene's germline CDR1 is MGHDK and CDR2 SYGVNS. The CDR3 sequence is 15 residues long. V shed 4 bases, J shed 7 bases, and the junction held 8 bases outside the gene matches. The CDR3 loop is CASSGQGQGAVEQYF. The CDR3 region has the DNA TGTGCCAGCAGTGGCCAGGGACAGGGGGCGGTGGAGCAGTACTTC.

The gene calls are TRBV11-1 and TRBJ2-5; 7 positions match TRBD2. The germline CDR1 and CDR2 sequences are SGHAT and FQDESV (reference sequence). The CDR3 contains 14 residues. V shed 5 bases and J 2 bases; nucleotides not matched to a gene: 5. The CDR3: CASSRREDQETQYF. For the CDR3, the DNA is TGTGCCAGCAGCCGCCGGGAGGATCAAGAGACCCAGTACTTC.